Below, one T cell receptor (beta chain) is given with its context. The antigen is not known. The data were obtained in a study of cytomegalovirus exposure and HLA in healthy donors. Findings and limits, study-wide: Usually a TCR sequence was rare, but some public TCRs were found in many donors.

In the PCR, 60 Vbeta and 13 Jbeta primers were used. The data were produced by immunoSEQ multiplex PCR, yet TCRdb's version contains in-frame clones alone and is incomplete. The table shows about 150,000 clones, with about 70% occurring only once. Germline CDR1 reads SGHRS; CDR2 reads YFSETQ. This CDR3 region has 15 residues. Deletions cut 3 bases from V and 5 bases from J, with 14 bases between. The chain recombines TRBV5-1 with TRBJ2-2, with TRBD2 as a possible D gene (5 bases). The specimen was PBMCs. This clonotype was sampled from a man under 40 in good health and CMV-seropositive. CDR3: CASSSGTLRTGELFF. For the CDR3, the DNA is TGCGCCAGCAGCTCGGGAACTCTTCGGACCGGGGAGCTGTTTTTT. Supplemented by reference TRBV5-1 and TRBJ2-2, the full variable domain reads KAGVTQTPRYLIKTRGQQVTLSCSPISGHRSVSWYQQTPGQGLQFLFEYFSETQRNKGNFPGRFSGRQFSNSRSEMNVSTLELGDSALYLCASSSGTLRTGELFFGEGSRLTVL.